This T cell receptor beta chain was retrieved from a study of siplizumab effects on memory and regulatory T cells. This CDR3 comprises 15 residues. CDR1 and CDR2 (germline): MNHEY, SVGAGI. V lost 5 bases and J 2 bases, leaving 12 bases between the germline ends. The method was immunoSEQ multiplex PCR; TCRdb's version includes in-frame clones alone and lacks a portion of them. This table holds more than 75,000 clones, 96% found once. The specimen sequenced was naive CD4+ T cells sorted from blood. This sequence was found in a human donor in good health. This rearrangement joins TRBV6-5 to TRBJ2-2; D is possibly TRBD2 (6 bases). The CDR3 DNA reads TGTGCCAGCAGTACCGGGACTCTTAACACCGGGGAGCTGTTTTTT. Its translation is CASSTGTLNTGELFF.